The T cell receptor (beta chain) described here comes from a study of OX40 agonist ivuxolimab in advanced cancers. For the study at large: The patients received agonistic anti-OX40 (CD134) antibody ivuxolimab. Study-level findings and limits: Among expanded peripheral T cells, antigen specificity went undetermined. Dosing at 0.1 to 3.0 mg/kg was accompanied by clonal expansion of CD4+ and CD8+ blood T cells by week 6.

About this clone: What it binds is unknown.

The assay was immunoSEQ multiplex PCR, and TCRdb's table has in-frame clones only and misses some. The sample has roughly 58,000 clones; around nine tenths are singletons. This TCR derives from an adult with an advanced solid tumor such as melanoma, head and neck, liver or kidney cancer. The material was CD4+ or CD8+ T cells sorted from blood, obtained in a trial of the OX40 agonist ivuxolimab.

CDR3 in amino acids: CASSPTGRNEQFF. The CDR3 DNA is TGTGCCAGCAGCCCAACCGGGAGGAATGAGCAGTTCTTC. The gene calls are TRBV9 and TRBJ2-1; TRBD2 matches 7 bases. The ends lost 4 bases at V and 7 bases at J; junction bases unmatched: 5. The CDR3 consists of 13 residues. Germline CDR1 and CDR2: SGDLS and YYNGEE.